This entry features one TCR beta chain sequence. The CDR3 has 16 amino acids. Trimming at V came to 4 bases and at J to 6 bases, leaving 11 bases not matched to a gene. The germline V gene has CDR1 SGHRS and CDR2 YFSETQ. This sample was included in a study of CD8 T cells in Susac syndrome. When the RNA was reverse transcribed, random hexamers were used with an input of about 0.5 to 1 ug. One entry per CDR3 protein, called by TCRdb with MiXCR from the immunoSEQ multiplex PCR reads. Of under 200,000 distinct CDR3 sequences in the sample, 90% to 95% are singletons; the top ten hold about 0.09%. What was sequenced was CD4+ T cells from PBMCs. The chain couples TRBV5-1 to TRBJ2-1; 9 bases match TRBD1. This clonotype was sampled from a human donor with Susac syndrome. This chain's CDR3 is CASSVPQGASGNEQFF. The CDR3 DNA is TGCGCCAGCAGCGTCCCACAGGGGGCGTCGGGCAATGAGCAGTTCTTC.